This T cell receptor (beta chain) was identified during a study of vaccination and CD4 T cells after COVID-19. Findings of the study overall: Looking at convalescent patients, 304 of their 307 vaccine-specific clones were spike mono-reactive.

As concerns this clonotype: The antigen remains unidentified.

Sequencing of DNA taken from cultured CD4+ T cells relied on the Oncomine TCR Beta short-read assay. MiXCR, applied by TCRdb to the PCR reads, yields one record per CDR3 protein. The sample contains about 13,000 distinct CDR3 sequences, roughly 52% of which appear only once. CDR1 and CDR2 from the germline V gene are LNHNV and YYDKDF (reference sequence). The CDR3 has 15 residues. The ends were cut back, 1 base at V and 3 bases at J, with 12 bases in the middle. Treatment denoted: roughly 11-day PBMC culture with coronavirus spike peptide pools or control peptides (ViraFEST assay). TCRs were sequenced by ViraFEST after antigen-specific T cells had been expanded with peptide pools.

Material: CD4+ T cells from blood, cultured in vitro. The rearrangement joins TRBV15 to TRBJ1-1; D is ambiguous. The sequence was collected from a human donor who had recovered from COVID-19. The CDR3 bases are TGTGCCACCAGCAGAGCCCAAACTAGGGACACTGAAGCTTTCTTT. This encodes CATSRAQTRDTEAFF.